The rows below give T cell receptor beta chains drawn from one sample of a study of monozygotic twins with inflammatory bowel disease. TCRdb re-called the 5' RACE reads; every CDR3 protein appears as one record, without DNA. The sample table includes about 200,000 distinct CDR3 sequences. Sequenced material: blood. The receptors derive from a human donor with ulcerative colitis or Crohn's disease, or a healthy co-twin of an affected twin (not recorded which). Both conserved end residues are part of each CDR3. Each record gives: J gene, CDR3 length, V gene, CDR3 protein.

TRBJ2-5,14,TRBV7-9,CASRIGYSEETQYF
TRBJ1-2,13,TRBV3-1,CASSSRTTYGYTF
TRBJ2-5,17,TRBV12-3/TRBV12-4,CASSTLWTSGGEETQYF
TRBJ2-1,19,TRBV6-4,CASRGTSGDRTQPYNEQFF
TRBJ2-1,12,TRBV30,CAWSVYGGRQFF
TRBJ1-1,16,TRBV27,CASSFGARGVNTEAFF
TRBJ2-7,16,TRBV7-9,CASSSHVETSSYEQYF
TRBJ2-5,17,TRBV5-4,CASSIRLGGGSGETQYF
TRBJ1-1,15,TRBV15,CATSRVLYAPSEAFF
TRBJ1-4,16,TRBV4-1,CASSQVPGGTNEKLFF
TRBJ1-6,11,TRBV12-3/TRBV12-4,CANSDGLTLHF
TRBJ1-5,19,TRBV6-5,CASSSLWERLGQSNQPQHF
TRBJ2-7,16,TRBV28,CASSLDRPKQRYEQYF
TRBJ2-5,14,TRBV18,CASSPPARGETQYF
TRBJ2-3,15,TRBV7-2,CASSLVRLAADTQYF
TRBJ1-3,17,TRBV18,CASSPFQAGPSGNTIYF
TRBJ1-2,13,TRBV7-2,CASSLWADYGYTF
TRBJ1-6,15,TRBV6-1,CASREGGNYNSPLHF
TRBJ2-5,14,TRBV29-1,CSVGASGSSETQYF
TRBJ1-2,12,TRBV3-1,CASSQGLYGYTF
TRBJ2-1,15,TRBV5-1,CASSLELAGDNEQFF
TRBJ1-1,13,TRBV30,CAWSVQGSGIAFF
TRBJ2-7,15,TRBV27,CASSFRSGIIYEQYF
TRBJ2-3,15,TRBV12-5,CASGFLAGEQDTQYF
TRBJ2-2,13,TRBV10-2,CASSAQNTGELFF
TRBJ1-1,16,TRBV5-1,CASSPDTHVGNTEAFF
TRBJ2-2,15,TRBV12-3/TRBV12-4,CASSGTPFNTGELFF
TRBJ2-7,13,TRBV5-1,CASSSPGRREQYF
TRBJ2-1,16,TRBV11-2,CASSLRAGLARREQFF
TRBJ2-7,15,TRBV30,CAWSYLKGGSYEQYF
TRBJ1-2,16,TRBV6-1,CASSPQGQGVFYGYTF
TRBJ2-5,12,TRBV29-1,CSVRGGSETQYF
TRBJ1-5,16,TRBV7-2,CASSLRSLGANQPQHF
TRBJ2-2,18,TRBV30,CAWTYYDESGRESGELFF
TRBJ2-3,14,TRBV3-1,CASSLGTDTDTQYF
TRBJ1-5,16,TRBV7-9,CASSPLGGSDNQPQHF
TRBJ1-2,11,TRBV29-1,CSVEDGAGYTF
TRBJ2-2,13,TRBV20-1,CSARRPGTGELFF
TRBJ1-6,14,TRBV30,CAWSQEGNISPLHF
TRBJ1-1,14,TRBV5-1,CASSPDGEDTEAFF
TRBJ2-1,17,TRBV7-6,CASSLASGGSSYNEQFF
TRBJ2-7,14,TRBV7-9,CASSLGTSPYEQYF
TRBJ2-2,14,TRBV29-1,CSASGARNGGELFF
TRBJ1-1,14,TRBV5-6,CASSFQGYYTEAFF
TRBJ2-7,14,TRBV30,CAWSKETSLYEQYF
TRBJ2-1,13,TRBV15,CATSRAGDNEQFF
TRBJ2-3,15,TRBV5-6,CASSPAGAGTDTQYF
TRBJ1-3,14,TRBV6-1,CASRGQGSGNTIYF
TRBJ1-4,16,TRBV7-2,CASSPPPGGFGEKLFF
TRBJ2-5,13,TRBV9,CASSVVDSETQYF
TRBJ2-7,15,TRBV21-1,CASSKVEVSGGEQYF
TRBJ1-2,19,TRBV11-1,CASSERRGALLSQDYGYTF
TRBJ1-5,14,TRBV20-1,CSALTENSNQPQHF
TRBJ2-1,13,TRBV19,CASSTGLPNEQFF
TRBJ2-6,17,TRBV12-3/TRBV12-4,CASSFSRGRSGANVLTF